This TCR beta chain was documented in a study of human T cells and chemical hapten exposure. The CDR3 length is 17 residues. With 4 bases clipped from V and 5 bases from J, the junction kept 14 bases outside the gene matches. Germline-derived CDR1 and CDR2 are LGHNA and YSLEER. TCRdb recomputed calls from the RACE reads with MiXCR, one row per CDR3 protein. The table has approximately 110,000 distinct CDR3 sequences, 8% to 13% seen once. Noted time point: patch test 1, 2 weeks after DPC sensitization. Indicated treatment: therapeutic diphenylcyclopropenone sensitization with weekly scalp DPC. Only after blood had been drawn was each patch test applied. This clonotype has a handful of counts.

The sequence was obtained from a woman aged 40 to 55 with alopecia areata. Some clones in this sample may be carry-over from other donors' samples. The rearrangement links TRBV4-3 to TRBJ2-1; 7 bases map to TRBD2. Sequences were derived from whole blood, sampled in connection with sensitization to the hapten diphenylcyclopropenone (DPC). The CDR3 DNA sequence: TGCGCCAGCAGCCCACGCTGGGCTAGCGGTTTAGACAATGAGCAGTTCTTC. Protein sequence: CASSPRWASGLDNEQFF.